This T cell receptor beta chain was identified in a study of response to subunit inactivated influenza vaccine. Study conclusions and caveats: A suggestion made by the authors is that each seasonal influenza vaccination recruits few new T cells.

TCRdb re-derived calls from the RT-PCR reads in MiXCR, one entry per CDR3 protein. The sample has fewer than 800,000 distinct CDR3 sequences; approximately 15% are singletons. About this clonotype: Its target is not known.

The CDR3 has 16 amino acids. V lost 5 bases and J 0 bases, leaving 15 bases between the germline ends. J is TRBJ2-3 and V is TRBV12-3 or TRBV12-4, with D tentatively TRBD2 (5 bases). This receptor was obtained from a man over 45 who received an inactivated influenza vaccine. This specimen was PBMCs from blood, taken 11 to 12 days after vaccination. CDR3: CASSPSAEESTDTQYF. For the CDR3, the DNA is TGTGCCAGCAGTCCCTCAGCGGAAGAAAGCACAGATACGCAGTATTTT.